The 14 T cell receptor beta chains reported below all come from one sample, sequenced in a study of CD8 T cells in Susac syndrome. Random-hexamer reverse transcription was applied to roughly 0.5 to 1 ug RNA. TCRdb analysed the immunoSEQ multiplex PCR reads with MiXCR anew, one entry per CDR3 protein. This sample has over 150,000 distinct CDR3 sequences; about 93% occur once, and the top ten carry around 0.095%. Input material: CD4+ T cells from PBMCs. These receptors were taken from a human donor with Susac syndrome.

The chain combines TRBV7-2 with TRBJ1-5; TRBD1 might be the D (6 bases). The CDR3 covers 14 residues. Trimming pared 5 bases from V and 7 bases from J, leaving 15 bases between. Germline values: CDR1 SGHTA, CDR2 FQGNSA. In DNA, the CDR3 is TGTGCCAGCAGCGAATACAGGGTGGGACAGCCCCAGCATTTT. The encoded protein is CASSEYRVGQPQHF.

This chain joins TRBV4-3 and TRBJ1-3; D may be TRBD1 (6 bases). From germline, CDR1 is LGHNA and CDR2 YSLEER. The V end was cut by 4 bases, the J end by 0 bases, with 13 bases between. CDR3 length: 16 amino acids. CDR3 loop: CASSRLDRSSGNTIYF. CDR3 coding DNA: TGCGCCAGCAGCCGACTGGACAGAAGCTCTGGAAACACCATATATTTT.

This clonotype came up a few times. The chain combines TRBV20-1 with TRBJ1-5; a possible D gene is TRBD1 (5 bases). V gave up 3 bases and J gave up 1 base, with 10 bases separating them. The CDR3 runs 14 residues. Per the germline V gene, CDR1 is DFQATT and CDR2 is SNEGSKA (reference sequence). The CDR3 protein is CSARRGSSNQPQHF. The CDR3 DNA sequence: TGCAGTGCTAGGCGGGGGTCGAGCAATCAGCCCCAGCATTTT.

This clonotype is a singleton in its sample. The chain combines TRBV20-1 with TRBJ1-5; no reliable D call. The germline gives CDR1 DFQATT, CDR2 SNEGSKA (reference sequence). V was shortened by 6 bases and J by 0 bases, with 15 bases between the two germline ends. The CDR3 spans 15 residues. CDR3 nucleotide sequence: TGCAGTGCCACCTCCTCGGCTTATAGCAATCAGCCCCAGCATTTT. It codes for CSATSSAYSNQPQHF.

CDR3 protein: CASSSRQGAEEQYF. CDR3 coding DNA: TGTGCCAGCAGTTCCCGACAGGGGGCTGAGGAGCAGTACTTC. The gene calls are TRBV6-6 and TRBJ2-7, with 10 bases identical to TRBD1. The CDR3 is made up of 14 amino acids. Trimming cost V 4 bases and J 7 bases; bases outside gene matches: 7. Germline CDR1 is MNHNY and CDR2 is SVGAGI (reference sequence).

The V call is TRBV5-1, the J call TRBJ2-3, with 10 bases identical to TRBD2. The junction had 9 bases not matched to a gene; V was cut back by 4 bases and J by 4 bases. Germline-derived CDR1 and CDR2 are SGHRS and YFSETQ. This CDR3 has 16 amino acids. CDR3 sequence reads: CASSPWTSGVADTQYF. CDR3 in DNA: TGCGCCAGCAGCCCCTGGACTAGCGGAGTGGCAGATACGCAGTATTTT. Combining the CDR3 with reference TRBV5-1 and TRBJ2-3 gives the whole variable domain KAGVTQTPRYLIKTRGQQVTLSCSPISGHRSVSWYQQTPGQGLQFLFEYFSETQRNKGNFPGRFSGRQFSNSRSEMNVSTLELGDSALYLCASSPWTSGVADTQYFGPGTRLTVL.

This chain's CDR3 is CASSQGLAGTNTGELFF. CDR3 nucleotides: TGTGCCAGCAGCCAAGGACTAGCGGGGACGAACACCGGGGAGCTGTTTTTT. V is TRBV4-2 and J is TRBJ2-2, with 11 bases fitting TRBD2. The trim removed 1 base at V and 0 bases at J, leaving 1 base unmatched. CDR1 is LGHNA, CDR2 YNFKEQ, per germline. The CDR3 loop spans 17 amino acids.

The chain couples TRBV29-1 to TRBJ1-1; perhaps TRBD1 as D (5 bases). This CDR3 has 13 residues. The V gene lost 7 bases and the J gene lost 3 bases, with 15 bases spanning the gap. Per the germline V gene, CDR1 is SQVTM and CDR2 is ANQGSEA. The CDR3 DNA follows: TGCAGCGCCGGGGGACGGACGTACACTGAAGCTTTCTTT. Translated, it gives CSAGGRTYTEAFF. Full variable domain (remainder filled in from reference TRBV29-1 and TRBJ1-1): SAVISQKPSRDICQRGTSLTIQCQVDSQVTMMFWYRQQPGQSLTLIATANQGSEATYESGFVIDKFPISRPNLTFSTLTVSNMSPEDSSIYLCSAGGRTYTEAFFGQGTRLTVV.

The chain is built from TRBV5-1 and TRBJ2-3; TRBD2 matches 14 bases. V lost 2 bases to trimming and J lost 3 bases; unmatched junction nucleotides: 17. From germline, CDR1 is SGHRS and CDR2 YFSETQ. The CDR3 is 21 amino acids. The CDR3 sequence: CASSFDTSGTSGSLLTDTQYF. DNA of the CDR3: TGCGCCAGCAGCTTCGATACCTCCGGGACTAGCGGGAGTTTGTTAACAGATACGCAGTATTTT.

The rearrangement joins TRBV29-1 to TRBJ1-2; 7 bases align to TRBD1. The V gene's germline CDR1 is SQVTM and CDR2 ANQGSEA. V was clipped by 6 bases and J by 6 bases; unmatched bases: 4. The length of the CDR3 is 11 residues. CDR3 protein: CSVDRVNGYTF. The CDR3, as DNA: TGCAGCGTCGACAGGGTCAATGGCTACACCTTC.

This clonotype was counted a few times. The chain combines TRBV7-3 with TRBJ2-3, with TRBD2 identical over 7 bases. The CDR3 length is 14 residues. Germline CDR1 and CDR2: SGHTA and FQGTGA. Trimming at V came to 5 bases and at J to 3 bases, leaving 5 bases not matched to a gene. The CDR3 bases are TGTGCCAGCAGCCCCCTCGGGGGGACAGATACGCAGTATTTT. It translates to CASSPLGGTDTQYF.

The chain uses TRBV20-1 and TRBJ2-7; a possible D gene is TRBD1 (6 bases). The V end was cut by 6 bases, the J end by 4 bases, with 13 bases between. Germline loops: CDR1 DFQATT, CDR2 SNEGSKA (reference sequence). CDR3 size: 12 residues. CDR3 DNA sequence: TGCAGTGCCCGATGGACAGCGTACGAGCAGTACTTC. It specifies CSARWTAYEQYF.

The rearrangement links TRBV20-1 to TRBJ1-5; tentatively, D is TRBD1 (6 bases). This CDR3 spans 13 amino acids. Trimming removed 5 bases from V and 5 bases from J, with 13 bases in between. Per the germline V gene, CDR1 is DFQATT and CDR2 is SNEGSKA (reference sequence). CDR3 in DNA: TGCAGTGCTCGACAGGAGGGTGATCAGCCCCAGCATTTT. Encoded protein: CSARQEGDQPQHF.

The chain links TRBV19 to TRBJ2-2, with TRBD1 identical over 8 bases. The CDR3 is made up of 15 amino acids. The ends lost 3 bases at V and 5 bases at J; junction bases unmatched: 5. Germline CDR1 reads LNHDA; CDR2 reads SQIVND (reference sequence). This CDR3 is CASSMDRVVTGELFF. In nucleotides, the CDR3 is TGTGCCAGTAGTATGGACAGGGTCGTGACCGGGGAGCTGTTTTTT.